Each of the 11 T cell receptor beta chains below was sequenced from the same sample in a study of technical replicates of blood from four donors. TCRdb's table, derived via immunoSEQ multiplex PCR, lists solely in-frame clones and lacks some. The sample lists some 94,000 clones, about 95% occurring once. Material for sequencing was T cells isolated from PBMCs. The receptors were gathered from a human donor in good health.

This sequence joins TRBV11-3 and TRBJ1-2, with 9 bases fitting TRBD1. The V segment lost 4 bases and the J segment 3 bases; nucleotides outside the gene matches: 6. The CDR3 is made up of 15 amino acids. CDR1 is SGHNT, CDR2 YENEEA, per germline. This CDR3 reads CASSSARTGDYGYTF. The CDR3 DNA reads TGTGCCAGCAGCTCGGCCCGGACAGGGGACTATGGCTACACCTTC.

This clone was recorded once. Distinct nucleotide sequences in the sample also encode this CDR3. The chain joins TRBV6-5 to TRBJ2-7; the D gene is possibly TRBD2 (5 bases). The germline gives CDR1 MNHEY, CDR2 SVGAGI. The CDR3 sequence is 13 residues long. V gave up 5 bases and J gave up 1 base, with 9 bases separating them. For the CDR3, the DNA is TGTGCCAGCAGTCCAGGACTTTCCTACGAGCAGTACTTC. Protein: CASSPGLSYEQYF.

This chain connects TRBV5-4 to TRBJ2-7; maybe TRBD2 (5 bases). Germline V gene data show CDR1 as SGHNT and CDR2 as YYREEE (reference sequence). This CDR3 has 16 residues. With 4 bases removed from V and 0 bases from J, the gap between germline ends came to 17 bases. The CDR3 is CASSPSTAGSSYEQYF. The CDR3 DNA follows: TGTGCCAGCAGCCCCTCGACGGCGGGTAGCTCCTACGAGCAGTACTTC.

The chain recombines TRBV7-8 with TRBJ2-3, with 8 bases lining up with TRBD2. CDR3 length: 16 residues. The germline gives CDR1 SGHVS, CDR2 FQNEAQ. V was clipped by 1 base and J by 4 bases; unmatched bases: 7. The CDR3 sequence: CASSLVGGVYSDTQYF. The CDR3 DNA sequence: TGTGCCAGCAGCTTAGTCGGGGGGGTATATTCAGATACGCAGTATTTT.

The chain joins TRBV10-3 to TRBJ2-5; 8 nucleotides line up with TRBD1. Germline V gene lookup returns CDR1 ENHRY and CDR2 SYGVKD. The CDR3 loop spans 14 amino acids. V was pared by 9 bases and J by 2 bases, with 8 bases of the junction left unmatched. The CDR3 loop reads CAIAGGQEQETQYF. CDR3 nucleotides: TGTGCCATTGCAGGGGGACAGGAGCAAGAGACCCAGTACTTC.

This clone was seen a few times. The chain is built from TRBV21-1 and TRBJ1-5; the table gives TRBD1 as D, unverified against the DNA. TRBV21-1 is tagged as a pseudogene. This CDR3 comprises 15 residues. Here the CDR3 reads CASSSTLKGNQPQHF. The DNA for the CDR3 is TGTGCCAGCAGCTCAACCTTAAAGGGGAATCAGCCCCAGCATTTT.

V is TRBV11-3 and J is TRBJ2-2; D is uncertain. Trimming left V 2 bases short and J 5 bases short, with 9 bases between. Germline loops: CDR1 SGHNT, CDR2 YENEEA. This CDR3 spans 14 amino acids. The CDR3 sequence: CASSLRHKTGELFF. The CDR3 nucleotides are TGTGCCAGCAGCTTAAGACACAAGACCGGGGAGCTGTTTTTT.

The chain carries TRBV6-5 and TRBJ1-2, with a tentative D call TRBD1 (5 bases). The V end was cut by 5 bases, the J end by 3 bases, with 7 bases between. The CDR3 runs to 12 residues. Germline CDR1 MNHEY, CDR2 SVGAGI. CDR3 loop: CASSGQYYGYTF. CDR3 in DNA: TGTGCCAGCAGTGGACAATACTATGGCTACACCTTC.

The chain joins TRBV27 to TRBJ2-1, with TRBD1 matching 8 bases. Germline loops: CDR1 MNHEY, CDR2 SMNVEV (reference sequence). This CDR3 is built from 14 residues. V shed 7 bases, J shed 1 base, and the junction held 3 bases outside the gene matches. CDR3 in amino acids: CASTDRGSYNEQFF. The DNA of the CDR3 is TGTGCCAGCACTGACAGGGGATCCTACAATGAGCAGTTCTTC.

J is TRBJ2-7 and V is TRBV28, with D hard to call. Germline CDR1 and CDR2: MDHEN and SYDVKM. The CDR3 runs 11 residues. The germline V and J ends were trimmed by 5 bases and 2 bases, with 4 bases remaining between them. The CDR3, as DNA: TGTGCCAGCAGTCAAACCTACGAGCAGTACTTC. Translation gives CASSQTYEQYF.

The chain links TRBV4-1 to TRBJ2-7; perhaps TRBD1 as D (6 bases). In germline, CDR1 is MGHRA, CDR2 YSYEKL. V shed 4 bases and J shed 3 bases, with 10 bases lying between them. The CDR3 is 13 amino acids. The CDR3 protein is CASSPPTGYEQYF. The DNA for the CDR3 is TGCGCCAGCAGCCCCCCGACAGGCTACGAGCAGTACTTC.